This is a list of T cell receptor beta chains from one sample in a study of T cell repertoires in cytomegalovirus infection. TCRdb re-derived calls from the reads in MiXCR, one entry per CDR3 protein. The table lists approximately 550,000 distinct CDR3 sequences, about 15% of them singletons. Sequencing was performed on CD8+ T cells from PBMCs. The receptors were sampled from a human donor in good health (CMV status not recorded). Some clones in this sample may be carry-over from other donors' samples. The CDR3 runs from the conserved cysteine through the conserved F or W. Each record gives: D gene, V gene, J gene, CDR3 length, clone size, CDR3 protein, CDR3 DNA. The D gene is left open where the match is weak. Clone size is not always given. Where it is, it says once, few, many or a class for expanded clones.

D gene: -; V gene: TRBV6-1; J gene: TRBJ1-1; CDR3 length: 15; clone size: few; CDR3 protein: CASSESVSSLEEAFF; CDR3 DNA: TGTGCCAGCAGTGAAAGCGTCTCGAGTCTCGAAGAAGCTTTCTTT
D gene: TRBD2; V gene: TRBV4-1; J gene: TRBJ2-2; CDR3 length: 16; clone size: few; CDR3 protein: CASSPFPREGDGELFF; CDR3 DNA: TGCGCCAGCAGCCCCTTTCCGCGGGAGGGTGACGGGGAGCTGTTTTTT
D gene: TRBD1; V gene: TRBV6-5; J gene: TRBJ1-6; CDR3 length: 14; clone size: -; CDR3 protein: CASSYRDRIEPLHF; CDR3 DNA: TGTGCCAGCAGTTACAGGGACAGGATAGAACCCCTCCACTTT
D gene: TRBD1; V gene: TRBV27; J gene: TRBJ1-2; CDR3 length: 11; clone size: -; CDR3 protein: CASTGGRGYTF; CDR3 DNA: TGTGCCAGCACAGGGGGGCGAGGCTACACCTTC
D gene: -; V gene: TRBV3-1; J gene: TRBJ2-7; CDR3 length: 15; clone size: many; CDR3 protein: CASSQGGGTFYEQYF; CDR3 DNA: TGTGCCAGCAGCCAAGGTGGCGGGACCTTCTACGAGCAGTACTTC
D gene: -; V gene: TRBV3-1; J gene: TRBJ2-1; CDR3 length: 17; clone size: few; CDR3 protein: CASSQDGLTVAYNEQFF; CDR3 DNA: TGTGCCAGCAGCCAGGACGGCCTGACCGTCGCCTACAATGAGCAGTTCTTC
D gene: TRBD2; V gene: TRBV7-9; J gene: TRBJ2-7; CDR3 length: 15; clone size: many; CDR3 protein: CASSLWTSGAYEQYF; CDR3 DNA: TGTGCCAGCAGCTTATGGACTAGCGGTGCCTACGAGCAGTACTTC
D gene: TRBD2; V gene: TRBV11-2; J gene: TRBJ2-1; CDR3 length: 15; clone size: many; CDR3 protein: CASSPYRGGGNEQFF; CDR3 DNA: TGTGCCAGCAGTCCTTACCGGGGGGGTGGCAATGAGCAGTTCTTC
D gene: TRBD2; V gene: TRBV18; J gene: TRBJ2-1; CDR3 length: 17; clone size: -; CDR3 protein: CASSPLTGTSGDNEQFF; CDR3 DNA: TGTGCCAGCTCACCCCTCACCGGGACTAGCGGGGACAATGAGCAGTTCTTC
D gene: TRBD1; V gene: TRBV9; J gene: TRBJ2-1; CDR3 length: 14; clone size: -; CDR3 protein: CASSVEQGNNEQFF; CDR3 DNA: TGTGCCAGCAGCGTAGAACAGGGGAACAATGAGCAGTTCTTC
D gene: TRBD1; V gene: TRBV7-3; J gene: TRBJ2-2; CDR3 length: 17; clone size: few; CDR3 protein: CASSLNRGQGGTGELFF; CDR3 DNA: TGTGCCAGCAGCCTAAACCGGGGACAGGGAGGCACCGGGGAGCTGTTTTTT
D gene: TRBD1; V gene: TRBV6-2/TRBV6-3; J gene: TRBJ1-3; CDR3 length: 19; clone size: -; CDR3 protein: CASSHPGQGKVRRGNTIYF; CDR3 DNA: TGTGCCAGCAGTCATCCGGGACAGGGAAAAGTCAGACGTGGAAACACCATATATTTT
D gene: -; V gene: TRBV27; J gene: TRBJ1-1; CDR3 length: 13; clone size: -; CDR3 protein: CASSLLGPVEAFF; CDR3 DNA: TGTGCCAGCAGTTTACTCGGGCCCGTTGAAGCTTTCTTT
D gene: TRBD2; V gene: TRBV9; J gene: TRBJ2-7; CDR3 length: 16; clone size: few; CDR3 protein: CASSVDSSGGFYEQYF; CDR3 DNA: TGTGCCAGCAGCGTAGATTCTAGCGGGGGATTCTACGAGCAGTACTTC
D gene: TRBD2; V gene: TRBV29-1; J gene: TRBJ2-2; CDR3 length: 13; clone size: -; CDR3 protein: CSIGLVNTGELFF; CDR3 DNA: TGCAGCATCGGACTAGTGAACACCGGGGAGCTGTTTTTT
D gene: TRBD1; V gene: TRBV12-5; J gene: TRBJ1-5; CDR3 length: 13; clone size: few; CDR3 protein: CASFGQGNQPQHF; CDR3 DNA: TGTGCTAGCTTCGGACAGGGCAATCAGCCCCAGCATTTT
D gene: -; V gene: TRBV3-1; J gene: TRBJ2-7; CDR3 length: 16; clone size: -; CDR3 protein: CASSQIGRGLSYEQYF; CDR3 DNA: TGTGCCAGCAGCCAAATTGGCAGGGGACTTTCCTACGAGCAGTACTTC
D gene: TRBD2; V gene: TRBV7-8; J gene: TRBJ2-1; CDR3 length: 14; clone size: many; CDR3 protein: CASSGTSGNNEQFF; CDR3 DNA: TGTGCCAGCAGTGGGACTAGCGGCAACAATGAGCAGTTCTTC
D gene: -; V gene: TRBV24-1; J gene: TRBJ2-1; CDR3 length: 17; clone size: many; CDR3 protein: CATSDRPGDSVYNEQFF; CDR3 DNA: TGTGCCACCAGTGACCGTCCCGGGGACTCCGTTTACAATGAGCAGTTCTTC
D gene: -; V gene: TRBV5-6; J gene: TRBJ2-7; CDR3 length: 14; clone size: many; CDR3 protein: CASSYRDYSYEQYF; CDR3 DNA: TGTGCCAGCAGCTACAGGGATTACTCCTACGAGCAGTACTTC
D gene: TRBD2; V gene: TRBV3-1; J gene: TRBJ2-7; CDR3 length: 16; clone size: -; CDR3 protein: CASSQETSGVPYEQYF; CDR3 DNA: TGTGCCAGCAGCCAAGAGACTAGCGGGGTGCCCTACGAGCAGTACTTC
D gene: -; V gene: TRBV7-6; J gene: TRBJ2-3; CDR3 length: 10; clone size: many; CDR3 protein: CASGGDTQYF; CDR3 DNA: TGTGCCAGCGGTGGAGATACGCAGTATTTT
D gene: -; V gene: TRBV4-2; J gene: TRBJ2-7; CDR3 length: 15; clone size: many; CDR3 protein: CASSQDPYGGDEQYF; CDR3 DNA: TGTGCCAGCAGCCAAGACCCTTACGGGGGTGACGAGCAGTACTTC
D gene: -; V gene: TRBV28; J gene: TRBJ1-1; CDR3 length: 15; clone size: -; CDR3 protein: CASTSFPGLGTEAFF; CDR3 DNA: TGTGCCAGCACCTCTTTCCCCGGCTTGGGCACTGAAGCTTTCTTT
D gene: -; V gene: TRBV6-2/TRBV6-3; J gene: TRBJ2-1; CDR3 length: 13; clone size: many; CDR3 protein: CASSYKPPGEQFF; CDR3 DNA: TGTGCCAGCAGTTACAAGCCTCCGGGGGAGCAGTTCTTC
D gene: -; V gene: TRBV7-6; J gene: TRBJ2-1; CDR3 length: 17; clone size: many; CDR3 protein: CASSLDYAGGAYNEQFF; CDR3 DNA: TGTGCCAGCAGCTTAGATTACGCGGGTGGCGCCTACAATGAGCAGTTCTTC
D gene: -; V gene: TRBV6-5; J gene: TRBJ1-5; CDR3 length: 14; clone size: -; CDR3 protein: CASSYRGRGQPQHF; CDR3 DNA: TGTGCCAGCAGTTACAGGGGTCGGGGGCAGCCCCAGCATTTT
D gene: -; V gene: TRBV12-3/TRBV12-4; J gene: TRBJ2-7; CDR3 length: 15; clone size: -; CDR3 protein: CASSSTGAQTLEQYF; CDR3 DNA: TGTGCCAGCAGTAGTACGGGAGCCCAAACACTGGAGCAGTACTTC
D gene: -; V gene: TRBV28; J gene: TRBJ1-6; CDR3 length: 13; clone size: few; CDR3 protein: CASSLTGSSPLHF; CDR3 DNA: TGTGCCAGCAGTTTGACGGGGAGCTCACCCCTCCACTTT
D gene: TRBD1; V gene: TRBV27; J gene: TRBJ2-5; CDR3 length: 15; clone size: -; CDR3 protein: CASSVTGGLQETQYF; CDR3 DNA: TGTGCCAGCAGTGTCACAGGGGGCCTCCAAGAGACCCAGTACTTC
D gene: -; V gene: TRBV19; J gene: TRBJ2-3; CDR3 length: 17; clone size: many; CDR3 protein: CASSIQTVIGGTDTQYF; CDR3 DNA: TGTGCCAGTAGTATACAGACAGTGATTGGTGGGACAGATACGCAGTATTTT
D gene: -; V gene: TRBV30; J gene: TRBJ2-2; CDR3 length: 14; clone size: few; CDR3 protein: CAWSVDEGGGELFF; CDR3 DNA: TGTGCCTGGAGTGTCGATGAGGGTGGCGGGGAGCTGTTTTTT
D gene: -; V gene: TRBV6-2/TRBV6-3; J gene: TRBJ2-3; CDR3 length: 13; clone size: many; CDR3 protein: CASSYDAADTQYF; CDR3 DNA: TGTGCCAGCAGTTACGACGCCGCAGATACGCAGTATTTT
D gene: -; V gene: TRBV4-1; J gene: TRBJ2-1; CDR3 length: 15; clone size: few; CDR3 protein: CASSQEELAYNEQFF; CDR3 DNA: TGTGCCAGCAGCCAAGAAGAGCTAGCGTACAATGAGCAGTTCTTC
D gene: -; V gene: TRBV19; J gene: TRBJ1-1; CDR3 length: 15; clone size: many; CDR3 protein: CASIKTARVDTEAFF; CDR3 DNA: TGTGCCAGTATTAAGACAGCCCGTGTGGACACTGAAGCTTTCTTT
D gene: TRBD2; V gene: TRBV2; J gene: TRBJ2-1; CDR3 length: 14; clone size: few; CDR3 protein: CASSAAGAYNEQFF; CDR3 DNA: TGTGCCAGCAGTGCGGCGGGAGCCTACAATGAGCAGTTCTTC
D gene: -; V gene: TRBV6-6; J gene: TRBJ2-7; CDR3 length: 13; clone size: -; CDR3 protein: CASSYPGGDEQYF; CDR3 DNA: TGTGCCAGCAGTTACCCCGGGGGCGACGAGCAGTACTTC
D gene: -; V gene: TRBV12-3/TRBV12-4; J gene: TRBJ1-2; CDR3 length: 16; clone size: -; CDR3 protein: CASRYSGTRSNYGYTF; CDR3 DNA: TGTGCCAGCAGGTACTCCGGGACACGCTCTAACTATGGCTACACCTTC
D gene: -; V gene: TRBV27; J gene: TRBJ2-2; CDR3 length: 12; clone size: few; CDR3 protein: CASRTLTGELFF; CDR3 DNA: TGTGCCAGCCGGACGCTGACTGGGGAGCTGTTTTTT
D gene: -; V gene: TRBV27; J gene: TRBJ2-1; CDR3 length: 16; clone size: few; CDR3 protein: CASSQPGPLSYNEQFF; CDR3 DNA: TGTGCCAGCAGTCAACCGGGACCCCTGTCCTACAATGAGCAGTTCTTC
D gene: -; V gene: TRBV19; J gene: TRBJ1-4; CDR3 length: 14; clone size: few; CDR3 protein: CASSRQSTNEKLFF; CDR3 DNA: TGTGCCAGTAGTAGACAGTCAACTAATGAAAAACTGTTTTTT
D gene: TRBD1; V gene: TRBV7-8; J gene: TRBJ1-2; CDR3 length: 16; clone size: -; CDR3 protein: CASSLGASGTGDGYTF; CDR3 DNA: TGTGCCAGCAGCTTAGGGGCCTCCGGGACAGGGGACGGCTACACCTTC
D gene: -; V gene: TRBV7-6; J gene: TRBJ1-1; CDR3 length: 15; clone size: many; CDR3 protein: CASTPGVGRVTEAFF; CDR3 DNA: TGTGCCAGCACCCCGGGGGTGGGGAGGGTCACTGAAGCTTTCTTT
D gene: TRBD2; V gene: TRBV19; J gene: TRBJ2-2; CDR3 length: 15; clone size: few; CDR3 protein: CASRQGLARTGELFF; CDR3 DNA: TGTGCCAGTAGGCAGGGACTAGCGCGCACCGGGGAGCTGTTTTTT
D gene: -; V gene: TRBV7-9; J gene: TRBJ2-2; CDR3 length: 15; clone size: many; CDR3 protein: CARNLLGDDTGELFF; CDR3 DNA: TGTGCCCGGAACCTCCTGGGGGATGACACCGGGGAGCTGTTTTTT
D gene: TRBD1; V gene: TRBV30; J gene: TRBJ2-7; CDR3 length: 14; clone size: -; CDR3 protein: CAWSRFPTGREQYF; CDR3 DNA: TGTGCCTGGAGTAGATTCCCGACAGGGCGGGAGCAGTACTTC
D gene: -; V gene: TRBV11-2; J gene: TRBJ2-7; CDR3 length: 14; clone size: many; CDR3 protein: CASTLGGSSYEQYF; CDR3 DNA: TGTGCCAGCACCCTAGGCGGCAGCTCCTACGAGCAGTACTTC
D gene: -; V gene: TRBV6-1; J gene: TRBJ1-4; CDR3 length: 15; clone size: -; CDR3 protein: CASSEWGGGSEKLFF; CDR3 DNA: TGTGCCAGCAGTGAATGGGGAGGGGGGAGTGAAAAACTGTTTTTT
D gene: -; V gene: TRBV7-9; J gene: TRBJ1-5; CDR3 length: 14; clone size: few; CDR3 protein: CASSTGHINQPQHF; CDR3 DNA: TGTGCCAGCAGCACGGGACATATCAATCAGCCCCAGCATTTT
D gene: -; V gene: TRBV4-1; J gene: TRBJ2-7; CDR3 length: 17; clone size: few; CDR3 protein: CASSQVVVQELAYEQYF; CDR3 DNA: TGCGCCAGCAGCCAAGTCGTAGTACAGGAGCTGGCCTACGAGCAGTACTTC
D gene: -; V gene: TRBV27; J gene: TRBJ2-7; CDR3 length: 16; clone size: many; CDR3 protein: CASSLGGGQASYEQYF; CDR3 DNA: TGTGCCAGCAGTTTAGGCGGGGGACAAGCCTCCTACGAGCAGTACTTC
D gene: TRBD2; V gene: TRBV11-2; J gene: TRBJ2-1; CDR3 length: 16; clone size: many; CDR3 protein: CASSLVPRGGDNEQFF; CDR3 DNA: TGTGCCAGCAGCTTAGTGCCCCGGGGGGGGGACAATGAGCAGTTCTTC
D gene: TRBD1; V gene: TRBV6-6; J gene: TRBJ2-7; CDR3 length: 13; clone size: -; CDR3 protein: CASDRVGYHEQYF; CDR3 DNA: TGTGCCAGCGACAGGGTGGGGTACCACGAGCAGTACTTC
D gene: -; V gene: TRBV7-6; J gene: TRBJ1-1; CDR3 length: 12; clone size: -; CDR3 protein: CASRSQNTEAFF; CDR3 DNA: TGTGCCAGCAGGTCCCAAAACACTGAAGCTTTCTTT
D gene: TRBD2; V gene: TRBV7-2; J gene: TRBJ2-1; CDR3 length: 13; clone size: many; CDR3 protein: CASSSGTSHEQFF; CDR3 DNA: TGTGCCAGCAGCTCAGGGACTAGCCATGAGCAGTTCTTC
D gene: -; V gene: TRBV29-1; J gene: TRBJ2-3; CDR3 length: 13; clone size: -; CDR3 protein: CSTGGGITDTQYF; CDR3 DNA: TGCAGCACAGGGGGGGGAATCACAGATACGCAGTATTTT
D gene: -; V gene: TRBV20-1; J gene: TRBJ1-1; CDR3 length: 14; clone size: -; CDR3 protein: CSQGGRDPGTEAFF; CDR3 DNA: TGCAGTCAAGGGGGAAGGGACCCGGGCACTGAAGCTTTCTTT
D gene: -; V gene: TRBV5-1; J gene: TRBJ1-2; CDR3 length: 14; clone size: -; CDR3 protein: CASSLLDNNYGYTF; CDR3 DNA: TGCGCCAGCAGCTTGTTAGACAACAACTATGGCTACACCTTC
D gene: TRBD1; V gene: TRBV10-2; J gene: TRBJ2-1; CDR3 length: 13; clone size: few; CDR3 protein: CASSETGVWEQFF; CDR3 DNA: TGCGCCAGCAGTGAGACAGGGGTCTGGGAGCAGTTCTTC
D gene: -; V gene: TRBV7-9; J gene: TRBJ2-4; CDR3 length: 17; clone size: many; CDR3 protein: CASSLPTRGGAKNIQYF; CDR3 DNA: TGTGCCAGCAGCTTACCGACCCGAGGTGGGGCCAAAAACATTCAGTACTTC